This T cell receptor beta chain emerged from a study of shared clonotypes between healthy human individuals (dated by TCRdb to between 2020 and 2021). In terms of the full investigation: A few men and a couple of women, aged 18 to 49 years, made up the cohort. For each donor, CD4 naive and CD4 memory were each run on three plates, CD8 naive on two plates, and CD8 memory on one plate. To estimate repertoire size and how much clonotypes are shared between individuals, the study performed deep sequencing of blood TCR repertoires from about 5 healthy adults. Libraries were prepared and TCR repertoires were sequenced by different laboratories using diverse techniques, in order to increase sequencing depth and limit assay-specific biases. Per donor, leukapheresis produced somewhere between about 0.94 and 9 billion PBMCs.

Comments on this clone: What antigen it recognizes has not been identified. Base qualities are not at hand, and no much larger clone is one base apart. The same CDR3 is also encoded by other DNA sequences in this sample.

The donors were healthy, HIV-negative adults with no recently reported acute infections or vaccinations. All donors were Caucasian adults living in Nashville, Tennessee, USA. Magnetic negative selection was used to enrich CD4+ T cells, after which naive cells were positively selected on CD45RA and the negative fraction became the memory subset. Blood was obtained by leukapheresis, after which PBMCs were separated by Ficoll-Histopaque density gradient centrifugation and cryopreserved in liquid nitrogen vapor phase. Analytical flow cytometry was used to check the purity and quantity of each magnetically sorted T cell population. Genomic DNA was isolated from each sorted fraction and quantified by UV absorbance on a Nanodrop 2000c. Beyond this particular receptor, the publication reports: Pairwise subsampling indicated that sequencing depth was expected to affect the degree of clonotype sharing among donors. Naive subsets generally had larger estimated clonotype richness than memory subsets did. Even with the large sequencing depth, rarefaction of the sorted-subset datasets indicated that sequencing was incomplete. Sampling was limited to blood, and TCR repertoires in tissue likely differ from TCR repertoires in blood. Around 5.4% of naive CD4, 3.5% of naive CD8, 2% to 2.5% of memory CD4, and roughly 0.4% of memory CD8 clonotypes were shared across a few donors. The genetic and exposure-history diversity represented was limited by the small number of donors. Compared with non-shared clonotypes, clonotypes shared by all four sorted-subset donors had higher generation probabilities.

TCR CDR3 regions were amplified from genomic DNA by multiplex PCR using the deep immunoSEQ assay. Genomic DNA extracted from each cell subset was distributed evenly over all wells of several immunoSEQ 96-well plates, and each plate served as one replicate. For sorted subsets, 150 to 200 ng genomic DNA, equal to about 30,000 T cell genomes, was loaded into each replicate PCR. Purified libraries were measured with a Qubit 3.0 fluorometer, size-checked on a Bioanalyzer 2100, and measured again with the KAPA Library Quantification kit. Every immunoSEQ 96-well plate was sequenced on a dedicated single-read 150-cycle Illumina NextSeq 550 flow cell. The paper's data handling went like this. Because the immunoSEQ output held only junctional sequences and lacked quality scores, the filtering could not match the filtering applied to full-length reads. To assign V/J genes and CDR3, sequences were annotated using PyIR, a Python wrapper for IgBLAST v1.9, with IMGT germline references. Reads were removed for weak V/J assignments (E-value above 1e-6), missing CDR3, stop codons, out-of-frame junctions, or ambiguous translated residues. V3J clonotypes were defined by identical inferred V gene, J gene, and CDR3 amino acid sequence. Percentage overlap between repertoires was computed as shared unique clonotypes divided by the size of the smaller repertoire. Repertoire richness was assessed with RTK rarefaction, the Chao1 estimator, and Recon v2.1 estimates of unobserved clonotypes. Generation probabilities for all TCRbeta clonotypes obtained by the gDNA method from several donors were computed using OLGA. In TCRdb, the immuneACCESS table is reduced to in-frame sequences with V and J assigned. These tables do not hold every clone; where another copy was compared, an unresolved V gene accounts for under half, and the others remain unexplained. V, J and clone size are taken as reported in that table, and D and trimming were inferred from the DNA itself. The sample has millions of clones on record, about 92% of them singletons. The top ten clonotypes cover about 0.13% of the sample.

Spanning cysteine to phenylalanine, the CDR3 consists of 14 amino acids. The retained sequence is limited to the CDR3, 42 bases, with the frame set at the first base. From a lookup of the germline V gene, CDR1 and CDR2 are KGHSH and LQKENI. The junction shows trimming of 3 bases on V and 1 base on J, plus 9 bases between the germline ends. The sequence was obtained from a young man in good health. The sample was naive CD4+ T cells sorted from blood. Explained via the paper, the cell subset or site label denotes: CD45RA+ positively selected. The rearrangement joined TRBV18 to TRBJ1-1, and the D gene may be TRBD1, 5 bases matching. The CDR3 region: CASSPLGGNTEAFF. The bases read TGTGCCAGCTCACCTCTGGGGGGGAACACTGAAGCTTTCTTT. With the rest looked up from the reference TRBV18 and TRBJ1-1 genes rather than sequenced, the full variable domain is NAGVMQNPRHLVRRRGQEARLRCSPMKGHSHVYWYRQLPEEGLKFMVYLQKENIIDESGMPKERFSAEFPKEGPSILRIQQVVRGDSAAYFCASSPLGGNTEAFFGQGTRLTVV.